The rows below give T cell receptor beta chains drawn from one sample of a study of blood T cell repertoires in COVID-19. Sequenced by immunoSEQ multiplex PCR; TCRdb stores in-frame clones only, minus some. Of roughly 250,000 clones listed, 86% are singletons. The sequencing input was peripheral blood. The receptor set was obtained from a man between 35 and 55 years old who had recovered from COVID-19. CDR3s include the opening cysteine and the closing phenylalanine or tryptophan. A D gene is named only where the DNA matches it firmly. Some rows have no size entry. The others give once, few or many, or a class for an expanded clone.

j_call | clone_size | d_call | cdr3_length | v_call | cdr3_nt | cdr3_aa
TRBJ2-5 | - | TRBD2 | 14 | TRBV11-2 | TGTGCCAGCAGCTTGGCGGGGGGGCGCGGGACCCAGTACTTC | CASSLAGGRGTQYF
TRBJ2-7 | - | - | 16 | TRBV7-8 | TGTGCCAGCAGCCCAACCCCAGGGCAGGGCTTCCACGAGCAGTACTTC | CASSPTPGQGFHEQYF
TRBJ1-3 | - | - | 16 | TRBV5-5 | TGTGCCAGCAGCCGCGATGGGGGCGTGTCTGGAAACACCATATATTTT | CASSRDGGVSGNTIYF
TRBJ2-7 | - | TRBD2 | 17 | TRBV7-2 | TGTGCCAGCAGCCAATCGGGACTAGCGGGAGGGCCCAGCGAGCAGTACTTC | CASSQSGLAGGPSEQYF
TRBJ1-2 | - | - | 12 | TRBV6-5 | TGTGCCAGCAGTTACGGGCAGGGTGGCTACACCTTC | CASSYGQGGYTF
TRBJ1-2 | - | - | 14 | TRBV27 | TGTGCCAGCAGTTTATTTCGGACAGACTATGGCTACACCTTC | CASSLFRTDYGYTF
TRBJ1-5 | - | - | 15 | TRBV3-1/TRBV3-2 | TGTGCCAGCAGCCCGGGGGTTTATAGCAATCAGCCCCAGCATTTT | CASSPGVYSNQPQHF
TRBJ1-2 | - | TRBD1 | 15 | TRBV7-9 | TGTGCCAGCAGCCGAGGGACAGGGGGCGACTATGGCTACACCTTC | CASSRGTGGDYGYTF
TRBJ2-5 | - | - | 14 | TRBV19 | TGTGCCAGTAGTATACAGGGTTTATCGGAGACCCAGTACTTC | CASSIQGLSETQYF
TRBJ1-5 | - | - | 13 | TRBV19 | TGTGCGTGCGGGGTAGGGCTTAATCAGCCCCAGCATTTT | CACGVGLNQPQHF
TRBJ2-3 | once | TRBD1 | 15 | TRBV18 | TGTGCCAGCTCACCTCGGACAGGGAGCACAGATACGCAGTATTTT | CASSPRTGSTDTQYF
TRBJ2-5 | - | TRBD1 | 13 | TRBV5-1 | TGCGCCAGCATTCGGGCAGGGGGCGAGACCCAGTACTTC | CASIRAGGETQYF
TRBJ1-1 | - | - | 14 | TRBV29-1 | TGCAGCGTTGGTTCAGGGGCTGATAGTATGGTAGCTTTCTTT | CSVGSGADSMVAFF
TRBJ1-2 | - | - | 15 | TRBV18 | TGTGCCAGCTCACCCCCTAGCAAGGGCTACTATGGCTACACCTTC | CASSPPSKGYYGYTF
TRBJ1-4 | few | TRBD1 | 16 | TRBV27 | TGTGCCAGCAGACGGGGCGGTGGACAGGGTAATGAAAAACTGTTTTTT | CASRRGGGQGNEKLFF
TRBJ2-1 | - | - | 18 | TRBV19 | TGTGCCAGTAGTATACGAAGGGGGGGCCGAACCGCCTACAATGAGCAGTTCTTC | CASSIRRGGRTAYNEQFF
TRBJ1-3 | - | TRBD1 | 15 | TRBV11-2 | TGTGCCAGCAGCCCTGGGACAGGGAAGGGAAACACCATATATTTT | CASSPGTGKGNTIYF
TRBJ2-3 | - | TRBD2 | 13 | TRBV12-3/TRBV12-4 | TGTGCCAGCAGTCCGGGACTAGCGGGGGACTGGAATTTT | CASSPGLAGDWNF
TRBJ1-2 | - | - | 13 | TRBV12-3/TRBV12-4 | TGTGCCAGCAGTTCTGCCGACCTAGCCGGCTACACCTTC | CASSSADLAGYTF
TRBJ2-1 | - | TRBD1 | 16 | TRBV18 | TGTGCCAGCTCACCATCGTGGACAGGGGGCTACAATGAGCAGTTCTTC | CASSPSWTGGYNEQFF
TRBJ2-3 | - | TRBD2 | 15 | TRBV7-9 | TGTGCCAGCAGCCTGAGCGGGGCCTTCCGGACTGCGCAGTATTTT | CASSLSGAFRTAQYF
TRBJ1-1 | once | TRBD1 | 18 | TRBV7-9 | TGTGCCAGCAGCCTCGGAGGACAGGCTCTATCCGGGCACACTGAAGCTTTCTTT | CASSLGGQALSGHTEAFF